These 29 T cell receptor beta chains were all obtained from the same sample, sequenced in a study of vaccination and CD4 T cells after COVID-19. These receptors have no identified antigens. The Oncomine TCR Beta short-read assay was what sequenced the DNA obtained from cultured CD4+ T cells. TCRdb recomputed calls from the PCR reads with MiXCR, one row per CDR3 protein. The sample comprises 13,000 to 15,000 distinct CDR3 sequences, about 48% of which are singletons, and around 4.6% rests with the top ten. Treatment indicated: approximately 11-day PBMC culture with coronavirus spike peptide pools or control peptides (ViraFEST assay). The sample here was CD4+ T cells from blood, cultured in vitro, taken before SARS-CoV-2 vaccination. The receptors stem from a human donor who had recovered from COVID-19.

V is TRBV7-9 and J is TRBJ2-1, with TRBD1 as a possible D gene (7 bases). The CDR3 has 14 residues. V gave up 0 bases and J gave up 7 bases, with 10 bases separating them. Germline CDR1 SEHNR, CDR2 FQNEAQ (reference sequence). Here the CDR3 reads CASSLAQGGNEQFF. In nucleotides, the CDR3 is TGTGCCAGCAGCTTAGCCCAGGGGGGAAATGAGCAGTTCTTC.

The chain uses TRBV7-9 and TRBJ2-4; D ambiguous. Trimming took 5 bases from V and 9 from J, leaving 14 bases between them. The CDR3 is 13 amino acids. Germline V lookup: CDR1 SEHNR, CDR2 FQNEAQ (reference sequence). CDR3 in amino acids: CASSHPGFGIQYF. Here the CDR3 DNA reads TGTGCCAGCAGCCACCCAGGTTTCGGCATTCAGTACTTC. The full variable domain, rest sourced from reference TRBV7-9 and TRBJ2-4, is DTGVSQNPRHKITKRGQNVTFRCDPISEHNRLYWYRQTLGQGPEFLTYFQNEAQLEKSRLLSDRFSAERPKGSFSTLEIQRTEQGDSAMYLCASSHPGFGIQYFGAGTRLSVL.

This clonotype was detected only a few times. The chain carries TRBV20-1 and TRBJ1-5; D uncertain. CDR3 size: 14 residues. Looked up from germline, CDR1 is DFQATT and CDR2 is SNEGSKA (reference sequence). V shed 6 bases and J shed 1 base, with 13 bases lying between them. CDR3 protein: CSALTPLSNQPQHF. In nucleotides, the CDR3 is TGCAGTGCCCTGACACCTTTGAGCAATCAGCCCCAGCATTTT.

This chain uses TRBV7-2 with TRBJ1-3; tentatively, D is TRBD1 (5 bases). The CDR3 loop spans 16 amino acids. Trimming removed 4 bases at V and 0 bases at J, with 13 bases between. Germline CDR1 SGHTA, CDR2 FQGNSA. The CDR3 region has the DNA TGTGCCAGCAGCTCCTCCCCCGGGACCTCTGGAAACACCATATATTTT. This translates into CASSSSPGTSGNTIYF.

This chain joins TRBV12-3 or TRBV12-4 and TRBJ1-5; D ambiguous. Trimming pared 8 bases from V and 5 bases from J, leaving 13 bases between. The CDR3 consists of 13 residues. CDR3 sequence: CASGLFWDQPQHF. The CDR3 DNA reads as TGTGCCAGCGGTCTGTTTTGGGATCAGCCCCAGCATTTT.

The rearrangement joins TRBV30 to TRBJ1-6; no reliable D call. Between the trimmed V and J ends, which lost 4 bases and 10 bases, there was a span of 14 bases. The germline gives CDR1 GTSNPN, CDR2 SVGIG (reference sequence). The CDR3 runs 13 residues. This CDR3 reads CAWTDRGLSPLHF. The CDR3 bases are TGTGCCTGGACGGACCGCGGTTTATCACCCCTCCACTTT.

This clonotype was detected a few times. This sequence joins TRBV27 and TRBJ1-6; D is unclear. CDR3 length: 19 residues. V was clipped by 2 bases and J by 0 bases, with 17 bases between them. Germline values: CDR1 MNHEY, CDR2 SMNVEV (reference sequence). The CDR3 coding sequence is TGTGCCAGCAGTTTACATGTCAAGGCAGGAAGCTCCTATAATTCACCCCTCCACTTT. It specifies CASSLHVKAGSSYNSPLHF.

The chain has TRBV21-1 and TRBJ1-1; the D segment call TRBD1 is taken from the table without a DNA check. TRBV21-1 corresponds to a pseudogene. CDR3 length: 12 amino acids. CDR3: CAHQGENTEAFF. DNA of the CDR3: TGTGCCCATCAGGGGGAGAACACTGAAGCTTTCTTT.

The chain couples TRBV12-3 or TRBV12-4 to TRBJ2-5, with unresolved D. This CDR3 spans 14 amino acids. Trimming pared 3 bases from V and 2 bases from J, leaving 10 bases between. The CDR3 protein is CASSFGAVQETQYF. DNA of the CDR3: TGTGCCAGCAGTTTCGGCGCCGTTCAAGAGACCCAGTACTTC.

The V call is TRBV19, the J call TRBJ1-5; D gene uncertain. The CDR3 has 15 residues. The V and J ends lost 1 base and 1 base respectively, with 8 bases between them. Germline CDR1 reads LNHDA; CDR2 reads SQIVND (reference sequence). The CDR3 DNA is TGTGCCAGTAGTATAGGGGTAAGCAGCAATCAGCCCCAGCATTTT. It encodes CASSIGVSSNQPQHF.

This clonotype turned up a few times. DNA of the CDR3: TGTGCCACTCCACCGGGCCCCCCGGCTTTCTTT. Translation: CATPPGPPAFF. The rearrangement joins TRBV6-1 to TRBJ1-1; D is unclear. From germline, CDR1 is MNHNS and CDR2 SASEGT. This CDR3 is 11 amino acids long. V was pared by 10 bases and J by 11 bases, with 17 bases between.

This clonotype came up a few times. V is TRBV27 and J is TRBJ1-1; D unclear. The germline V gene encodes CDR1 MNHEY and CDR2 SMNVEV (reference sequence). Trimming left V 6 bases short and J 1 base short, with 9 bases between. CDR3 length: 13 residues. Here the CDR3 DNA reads TGTGCCAGCAGATGGACCGCGAACACTGAAGCTTTCTTT. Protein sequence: CASRWTANTEAFF.

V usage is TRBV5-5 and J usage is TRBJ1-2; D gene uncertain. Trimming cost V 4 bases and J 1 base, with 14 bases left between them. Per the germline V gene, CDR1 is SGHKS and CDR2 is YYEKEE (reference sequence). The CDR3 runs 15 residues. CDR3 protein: CASSGWAGSNYGYTF. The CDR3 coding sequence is TGTGCCAGCAGCGGGTGGGCGGGCAGTAACTATGGCTACACCTTC.

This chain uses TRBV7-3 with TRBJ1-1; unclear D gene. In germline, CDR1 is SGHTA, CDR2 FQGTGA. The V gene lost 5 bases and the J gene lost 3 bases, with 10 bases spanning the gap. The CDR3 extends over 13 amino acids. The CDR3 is CASSLRTDTEAFF. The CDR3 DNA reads TGTGCCAGCAGCCTTAGGACTGACACTGAAGCTTTCTTT.

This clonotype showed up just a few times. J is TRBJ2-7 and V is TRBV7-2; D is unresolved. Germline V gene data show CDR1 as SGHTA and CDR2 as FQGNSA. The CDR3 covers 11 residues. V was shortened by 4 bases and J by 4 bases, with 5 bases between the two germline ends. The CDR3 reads CASSSIYEQYF. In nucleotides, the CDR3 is TGTGCCAGCAGCTCGATATACGAGCAGTACTTC.

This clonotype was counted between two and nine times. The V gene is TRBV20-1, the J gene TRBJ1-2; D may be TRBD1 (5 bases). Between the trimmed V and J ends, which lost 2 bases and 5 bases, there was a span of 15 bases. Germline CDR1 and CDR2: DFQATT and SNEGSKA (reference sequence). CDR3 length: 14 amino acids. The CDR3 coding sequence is TGCAGTGCTAGAAAGACCGGGACGAGGTATGGCTACACCTTC. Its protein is CSARKTGTRYGYTF.

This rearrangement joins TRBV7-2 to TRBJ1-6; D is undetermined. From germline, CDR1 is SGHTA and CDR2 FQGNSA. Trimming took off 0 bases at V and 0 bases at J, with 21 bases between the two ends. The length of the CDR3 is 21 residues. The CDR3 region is CASSLAFWGAESSSYNSPLHF. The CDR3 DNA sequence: TGTGCCAGCAGCTTAGCTTTCTGGGGAGCCGAATCGAGCTCCTATAATTCACCCCTCCACTTT.

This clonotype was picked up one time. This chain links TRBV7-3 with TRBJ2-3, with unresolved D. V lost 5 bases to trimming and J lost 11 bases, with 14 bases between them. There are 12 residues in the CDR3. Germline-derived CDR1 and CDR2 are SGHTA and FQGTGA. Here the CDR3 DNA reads TGTGCCAGCAGCAATGGAAGTTCCCTGCAGTATTTT. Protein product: CASSNGSSLQYF.

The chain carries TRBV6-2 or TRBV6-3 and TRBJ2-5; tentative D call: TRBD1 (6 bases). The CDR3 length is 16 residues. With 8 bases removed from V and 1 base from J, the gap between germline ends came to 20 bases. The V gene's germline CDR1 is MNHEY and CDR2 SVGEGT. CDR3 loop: CASDRFPLTLQETQYF. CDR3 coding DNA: TGTGCCAGCGACAGGTTCCCCCTCACCCTCCAAGAGACCCAGTACTTC.

CDR3 DNA: TGTGCCAGCAGTCTGCCAACGGGACTAGCGGGGGAGCAGTACTTC. Amino acid sequence: CASSLPTGLAGEQYF. The chain joins TRBV28 to TRBJ2-7; 13 bases fit TRBD2. Germline V gene sequence: CDR1 MDHEN, CDR2 SYDVKM. V lost 5 bases to trimming and J lost 7 bases; unmatched junction nucleotides: 8. The CDR3 is 15 amino acids.

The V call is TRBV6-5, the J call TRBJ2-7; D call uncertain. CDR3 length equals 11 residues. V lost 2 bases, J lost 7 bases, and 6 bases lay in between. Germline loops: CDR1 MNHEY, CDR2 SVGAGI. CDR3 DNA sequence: TGTGCCAGCAGTTACAACCGGGAGCAGTACTTC. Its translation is CASSYNREQYF.

CDR3 in amino acids: CASSFYPSGQGLRYTF. CDR3 DNA: TGTGCCAGCAGCTTCTACCCCTCGGGACAGGGGTTGAGGTACACCTTC. This chain connects TRBV5-6 to TRBJ1-2; 10 bases are a match to TRBD1. The CDR3 has 16 amino acids. Unmatched junction bases numbered 15, after V lost 2 bases and J lost 11 bases. Germline CDR1 is SGHDT and CDR2 is YYEEEE.

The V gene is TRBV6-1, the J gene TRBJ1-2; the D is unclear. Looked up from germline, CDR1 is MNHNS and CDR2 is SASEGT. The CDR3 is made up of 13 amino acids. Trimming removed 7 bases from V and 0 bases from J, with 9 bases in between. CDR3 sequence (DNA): TGTGCCAGCACCGACAACCCTAACTATGGCTACACCTTC. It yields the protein CASTDNPNYGYTF.

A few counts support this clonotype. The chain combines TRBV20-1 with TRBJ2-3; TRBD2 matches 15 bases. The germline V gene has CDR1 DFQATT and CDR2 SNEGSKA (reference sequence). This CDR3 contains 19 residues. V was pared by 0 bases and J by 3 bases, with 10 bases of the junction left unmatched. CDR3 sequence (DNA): TGCAGTGCTAGAGATTGGACTAGCGGGGGGGCAAAGGGGACAGATACGCAGTATTTT. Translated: CSARDWTSGGAKGTDTQYF.

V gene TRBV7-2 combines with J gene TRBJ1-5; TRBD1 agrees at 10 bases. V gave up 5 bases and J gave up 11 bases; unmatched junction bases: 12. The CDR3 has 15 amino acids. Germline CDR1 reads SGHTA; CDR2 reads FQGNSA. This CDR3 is CASSTSRDRGLAQHF. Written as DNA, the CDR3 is TGTGCCAGCAGCACGAGTAGGGACAGGGGATTGGCCCAGCATTTT.

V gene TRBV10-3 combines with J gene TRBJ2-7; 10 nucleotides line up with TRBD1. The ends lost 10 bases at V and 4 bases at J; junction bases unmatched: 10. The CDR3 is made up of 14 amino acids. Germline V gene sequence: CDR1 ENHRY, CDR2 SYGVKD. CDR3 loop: CASTGGTGAYEQYF. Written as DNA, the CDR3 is TGTGCCAGCACCGGGGGGACAGGGGCGTACGAGCAGTACTTC.

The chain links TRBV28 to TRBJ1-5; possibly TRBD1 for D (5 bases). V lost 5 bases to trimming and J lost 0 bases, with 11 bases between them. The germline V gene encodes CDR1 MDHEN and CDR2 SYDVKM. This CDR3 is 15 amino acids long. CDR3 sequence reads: CASSIRDPSNQPQHF. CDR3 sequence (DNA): TGTGCCAGCAGTATCAGGGATCCTAGCAATCAGCCCCAGCATTTT.

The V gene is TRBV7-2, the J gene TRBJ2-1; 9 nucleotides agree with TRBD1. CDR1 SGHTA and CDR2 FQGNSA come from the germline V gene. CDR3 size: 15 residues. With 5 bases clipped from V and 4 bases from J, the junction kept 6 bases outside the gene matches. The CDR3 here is CASSPGGTGYNEQFF. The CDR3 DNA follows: TGTGCCAGCAGCCCCGGCGGGACAGGGTACAATGAGCAGTTCTTC. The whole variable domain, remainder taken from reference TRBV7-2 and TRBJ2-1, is GAGVSQSPSNKVTEKGKDVELRCDPISGHTALYWYRQSLGQGLEFLIYFQGNSAPDKSGLPSDRFSAERTGGSVSTLTIQRTQQEDSAVYLCASSPGGTGYNEQFFGPGTRLTVL.

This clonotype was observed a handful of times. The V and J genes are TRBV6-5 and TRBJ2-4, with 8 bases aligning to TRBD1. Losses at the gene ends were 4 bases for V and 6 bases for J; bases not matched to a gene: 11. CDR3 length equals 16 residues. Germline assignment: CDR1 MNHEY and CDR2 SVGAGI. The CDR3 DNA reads TGTGCCAGCAGTTCATCGGACAGGGTCGGAGGAAACATTCAGTACTTC. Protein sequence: CASSSSDRVGGNIQYF.